The 23 T cell receptor beta chains in this list originate from one sample, sequenced in a study of read filtering for tumor transcriptome and immune sequencing. Molecular barcoded adaptors covering alpha/delta and beta/gamma chains were used on 400 ng RNA. TCRdb reanalysed the reads using MiXCR and keeps one entry per CDR3 protein. The profile covers just over 14,000 distinct CDR3 sequences, with 20% appearing a single time and 80% taken by the ten largest. Sequencing used a population of CD138-negative cells sorted from bone marrow. Receptors were obtained from a donor older than 35 with multiple myeloma.

The genes are TRBV20-1 and TRBJ2-1, with TRBD2 as a possible D gene (6 bases). Trimming took 0 bases from V and 5 from J, leaving 14 bases between them. Germline CDR1 DFQATT, CDR2 SNEGSKA (reference sequence). The CDR3 runs to 15 residues. The CDR3 loop is CSARDGGVTNNEQFF. The CDR3 coding sequence is TGCAGTGCTAGAGATGGCGGGGTCACCAACAATGAGCAGTTCTTC.

The rearrangement joins TRBV29-1 to TRBJ2-5; no definite D call. This CDR3 spans 12 amino acids. V dropped 0 bases and J dropped 3 bases, with 5 bases sitting between them. The germline gives CDR1 SQVTM, CDR2 ANQGSEA. CDR3 amino acids: CSVEDLEETQYF. The DNA of the CDR3 is TGCAGCGTTGAAGACCTTGAAGAGACCCAGTACTTC.

The table lists this clonotype with many counts. The CDR3 DNA reads as TGCAGCGTCGACAATCTGGGACAGGGGGCTAGTGAGACCCAGTACTTC. Encoded protein: CSVDNLGQGASETQYF. J is TRBJ2-5 and V is TRBV29-1; 12 nucleotides align to TRBD1. Germline loops: CDR1 SQVTM, CDR2 ANQGSEA. CDR3 length equals 16 residues. V lost 6 bases, J lost 5 bases, and 13 bases stayed unmatched. Full variable domain (outside the CDR3, taken from reference TRBV29-1 and TRBJ2-5): SAVISQKPSRDICQRGTSLTIQCQVDSQVTMMFWYRQQPGQSLTLIATANQGSEATYESGFVIDKFPISRPNLTFSTLTVSNMSPEDSSIYLCSVDNLGQGASETQYFGPGTRLLVL.

This clonotype was seen ten or more times. This chain links TRBV15 with TRBJ2-7; D is unclear. The V gene's germline CDR1 is LNHNV and CDR2 YYDKDF (reference sequence). This CDR3 comprises 13 residues. The V gene lost 0 bases and the J gene lost 7 bases, with 10 bases spanning the gap. The CDR3 nucleotides read TGTGCCACCAGCAGAGAACGAGCTTTGGAGCAGTACTTC. Translation: CATSRERALEQYF.

There are many counts of this clonotype. The chain has TRBV29-1 and TRBJ1-1, with 9 nucleotides matching TRBD1. The germline CDR1 and CDR2 sequences are SQVTM and ANQGSEA. The V and J ends lost 4 bases and 1 base, in that order; junction bases with no gene match: 1. The CDR3 contains 13 residues. The CDR3 is CSVGGQGNTEAFF. CDR3 DNA: TGCAGCGTTGGGGGACAGGGGAACACTGAAGCTTTCTTT. The whole variable domain, remainder taken from reference TRBV29-1 and TRBJ1-1, is SAVISQKPSRDICQRGTSLTIQCQVDSQVTMMFWYRQQPGQSLTLIATANQGSEATYESGFVIDKFPISRPNLTFSTLTVSNMSPEDSSIYLCSVGGQGNTEAFFGQGTRLTVV.

The V call is TRBV5-1, the J call TRBJ1-2, with D possibly TRBD1 on 5 matching bases. CDR1 and CDR2 from the germline V gene are SGHRS and YFSETQ. This CDR3 is 14 amino acids long. V lost 4 bases to trimming and J lost 6 bases, with 16 bases between them. DNA of the CDR3: TGCGCCAGCAGCCCTGATACAGGCTCCAATGGCTACACCTTC. Its protein is CASSPDTGSNGYTF.

This clonotype has a count of ten or more. This rearrangement joins TRBV11-1 to TRBJ2-1; D gene unclear. V was shortened by 0 bases and J by 8 bases, with 8 bases between the two germline ends. There are 13 residues in the CDR3. Per the germline V gene, CDR1 is SGHAT and CDR2 is FQDESV (reference sequence). In DNA form, the CDR3 reads TGTGCCAGCAGCTTAGCGGGCAGTCATGAGCAGTTCTTC. Translated: CASSLAGSHEQFF. Full variable domain (outside the CDR3, taken from reference TRBV11-1 and TRBJ2-1): EAEVAQSPRYKITEKSQAVAFWCDPISGHATLYWYRQILGQGPELLVQFQDESVVDDSQLPKDRFSAERLKGVDSTLKIQPAELGDSAMYLCASSLAGSHEQFFGPGTRLTVL.

This clonotype was observed a handful of times. Here the CDR3 DNA reads TGTGCCTGGAACCAGCGGGGGCCCACCGGGGAGCTGTTTTTT. It yields the protein CAWNQRGPTGELFF. This chain joins TRBV30 and TRBJ2-2; 8 bases are shared with TRBD2. V lost 4 bases to trimming and J lost 4 bases; unmatched junction nucleotides: 5. In germline, CDR1 is GTSNPN, CDR2 SVGIG (reference sequence). This CDR3 has 14 residues.

Remarks on this clonotype: The CDR3 does not close with the conserved phenylalanine or tryptophan, likely indicating a read error. This chain uses TRBV4-3 with TRBJ2-1; TRBD2 aligns across 13 bases. CDR1 is LGHNA and CDR2 is YSLEER in the germline V gene. The CDR3 totals 19 residues. CDR3 DNA sequence: TGCGCCGGCAGCCAAGATCGCGCCCAACTAGCGGGAGGGCCCCATGAGCAGTTCCTC. It yields the protein CAGSQDRAQLAGGPHEQFL.

This clonotype was counted between two and nine times. The chain is built from TRBV5-1 and TRBJ2-3; 8 bases are shared with TRBD1. J gave up 2 bases and V 0 bases, and 5 bases lay outside the gene matches. Germline V gene lookup returns CDR1 SGHRS and CDR2 YFSETQ. This CDR3 has 16 residues. The CDR3 coding sequence is TGCGCCAGCAGCTTGGAGGGACAGGTACCCACAGATACGCAGTATTTT. Translated, it gives CASSLEGQVPTDTQYF.

The chain links TRBV19 to TRBJ1-5, with D unclear. Germline V gives CDR1 LNHDA, CDR2 SQIVND (reference sequence). Trimming took off 3 bases at V and 7 bases at J, with 10 bases between the two ends. There are 13 residues in the CDR3. The chain's CDR3 is CASSMPVAQPQHF. CDR3 sequence (DNA): TGTGCCAGTAGTATGCCGGTCGCGCAGCCCCAGCATTTT.

The genes are TRBV30 and TRBJ2-7; D may correspond to TRBD1 or TRBD2 (5 bases each). The germline V gene encodes CDR1 GTSNPN and CDR2 SVGIG (reference sequence). The CDR3 is 12 residues long. V shed 4 bases and J shed 6 bases, with 13 bases lying between them. CDR3: CAWKTIRGEQYF. CDR3 in DNA: TGTGCCTGGAAGACTATTAGGGGCGAGCAGTACTTC.

This clonotype was recorded many times. The rearrangement links TRBV6-5 to TRBJ2-7, with 8 bases matching TRBD1. Germline V gene sequence: CDR1 MNHEY, CDR2 SVGAGI. The junction had 4 bases not matched to a gene; V was cut back by 7 bases and J by 2 bases. This CDR3 region has 13 residues. Here the CDR3 DNA reads TGTGCCAGCACCGGGACAGGAACCTACGAGCAGTACTTC. It codes for CASTGTGTYEQYF.

The J gene is TRBJ2-7, the V gene TRBV5-1; TRBD1 agrees at 11 bases. The V segment lost 3 bases and the J segment 5 bases; nucleotides outside the gene matches: 4. The germline V gene has CDR1 SGHRS and CDR2 YFSETQ. The CDR3 is 14 amino acids. CDR3 DNA sequence: TGCGCCAGCAGCTCTTGGACAGGGGGCAACGAGCAGTACTTC. Translated: CASSSWTGGNEQYF.

As to this clonotype: Relative to the germline gene, one junction end is altered; a read error may explain this. The V gene is TRBV11-2, the J gene TRBJ2-5, with 7 bases fitting TRBD2. The CDR3 runs 16 residues. Germline lookup yields CDR1 SGHAT and CDR2 FQNNGV. The CDR3 reads CASTLLAGRAGETQYF. CDR3 in DNA: TGTGCCAGCACCTTACTGGCGGGGAGGGCCGGCGAGACCCAGTACTTC. Complete variable domain (other parts from reference TRBV11-2 and TRBJ2-5): EAGVAQSPRYKIIEKRQSVAFWCNPISGHATLYWYQQILGQGPKLLIQFQNNGVVDDSQLPKDRFSAERLKGVDSTLKIQPAKLEDSAVYLCASTLLAGRAGETQYFGPGTRLLVL.

The V and J genes are TRBV12-3 or TRBV12-4 and TRBJ2-2; D call uncertain. The CDR3 has 14 residues. V lost 5 bases and J lost 4, with 11 bases in between. CDR3 protein: CASSPKQSTGELFF. For the CDR3, the DNA is TGTGCCAGCAGTCCAAAGCAGAGCACCGGGGAGCTGTTTTTT.

Only one count was recorded for this clonotype. A much larger clone sits a single nucleotide away, making a read error possible. Likely a read error: the CDR3 ends without its conserved phenylalanine or tryptophan. V is TRBV11-3 and J is TRBJ2-4; D gene ambiguous. Germline V CDR1 and CDR2: SGHNT, YENEEA. The ends were cut back, 6 bases at V and 7 bases at J, with 10 bases in the middle. This CDR3 spans 12 amino acids. CDR3: CASSYAENIQYL. The CDR3 nucleotides read TGTGCCAGCAGTTACGCGGAGAACATTCAGTACTTA.

The CDR3 loop is CATSRFRDPSKGELFF. The CDR3 DNA is TGTGCCACCAGCAGGTTTCGGGACCCCAGTAAGGGGGAGCTGTTTTTT. The gene calls are TRBV15 and TRBJ2-2; possibly TRBD1 or TRBD2 for D (5 bases each). Trimming left V 3 bases short and J 8 bases short, with 19 bases between. The germline V gene encodes CDR1 LNHNV and CDR2 YYDKDF (reference sequence). The CDR3 is made up of 16 amino acids. The entire variable domain, with the rest obtained from reference TRBV15 and TRBJ2-2, is as follows: DAMVIQNPRYQVTQFGKPVTLSCSQTLNHNVMYWYQQKSSQAPKLLFHYYDKDFNNEADTPDNFQSRRPNTSFCFLDIRSPGLGDTAMYLCATSRFRDPSKGELFFGEGSRLTVL.

This clonotype showed up many times. The V gene is TRBV7-2, the J gene TRBJ2-3; the match to TRBD2 covers 8 bases. Germline V gene lookup returns CDR1 SGHTA and CDR2 FQGNSA. With V trimmed by 5 bases and J by 6 bases, 7 bases remained unmatched. The CDR3 runs to 14 residues. The chain's CDR3 is CASSEGLVRDTQYF. The CDR3 DNA is TGTGCCAGCAGCGAGGGACTAGTCCGGGATACGCAGTATTTT.

V usage is TRBV7-2 and J usage is TRBJ2-5, with D tentatively TRBD1 (7 bases). CDR3 length equals 13 residues. V was shortened by 8 bases and J by 1 base, with 11 bases between the two germline ends. The germline V gene encodes CDR1 SGHTA and CDR2 FQGNSA. As DNA, the CDR3 is TGTGCCAGCGCGGGACAGTTCCAAGAGACCCAGTACTTC. Translation: CASAGQFQETQYF.

This clonotype has just a few counts. V gene TRBV7-8 combines with J gene TRBJ2-1; no clear D gene. With 1 base removed from V and 10 bases from J, the gap between germline ends came to 11 bases. The germline V gene has CDR1 SGHVS and CDR2 FQNEAQ. This CDR3 is 13 amino acids long. CDR3 bases: TGTGCCAGCAGCTTAGTGGGTCGGGTGGAGCAGTTCTTC. Translation: CASSLVGRVEQFF.

This clonotype was seen repeatedly, ten times or more. The chain combines TRBV7-9 with TRBJ2-1; a weak D match, TRBD1 (5 bases). Per the germline V gene, CDR1 is SEHNR and CDR2 is FQNEAQ (reference sequence). V lost 6 bases to trimming and J lost 5 bases, with 17 bases between them. The CDR3 contains 15 residues. CDR3 protein: CASRFPYQGNNEQFF. The CDR3 DNA sequence: TGTGCCAGCAGATTTCCGTACCAGGGTAACAATGAGCAGTTCTTC. The entire variable domain, with the rest obtained from reference TRBV7-9 and TRBJ2-1, is as follows: DTGVSQNPRHKITKRGQNVTFRCDPISEHNRLYWYRQTLGQGPEFLTYFQNEAQLEKSRLLSDRFSAERPKGSFSTLEIQRTEQGDSAMYLCASRFPYQGNNEQFFGPGTRLTVL.

The chain joins TRBV6-2 or TRBV6-3 to TRBJ2-1, with TRBD2 matching 8 bases. The CDR3 runs 15 residues. V lost 2 bases, J lost 2 bases, and 2 bases stayed unmatched. CDR1 MNHEY and CDR2 SVGEGT come from the germline V gene. This CDR3 reads CASSYPGLAYNEQFF. Written as DNA, the CDR3 is TGTGCCAGCAGTTACCCGGGACTAGCCTACAATGAGCAGTTCTTC.